This TCR beta chain was retrieved from a study of metastatic and nonmetastatic thyroid tumors. The CDR3 has 16 residues. Trimming removed 0 bases from V and 5 bases from J, with 11 bases in between. The germline V gene encodes CDR1 MNHNY and CDR2 SVGAGI (reference sequence). Among the patients, none had received any treatment before thyroid surgery. As processed by the authors: CDR3 differences across clinicopathological groups were used to build a distant-metastasis classifier for papillary thyroid cancer. TCRdb re-called the PCR reads with MiXCR. Here the V and J calls rest on TCRdb's processing, not on the authors' analysis. The sample yields roughly 17,000 clones, roughly 26% seen once.

The genes are TRBV6-6 and TRBJ1-6; D possibly corresponds to TRBD1 (5 bases). The sequence was collected from a male donor with papillary thyroid cancer or a benign thyroid nodule (not recorded which). Some clones in this sample may be carry-over from other donors' samples. Sequencing was done on a sample of tumor tissue. The CDR3 is CASSYSSTVNNSPLHF. CDR3 DNA sequence: TGTGCCAGCAGTTACTCGTCGACAGTTAATAATTCACCCCTCCACTTT.